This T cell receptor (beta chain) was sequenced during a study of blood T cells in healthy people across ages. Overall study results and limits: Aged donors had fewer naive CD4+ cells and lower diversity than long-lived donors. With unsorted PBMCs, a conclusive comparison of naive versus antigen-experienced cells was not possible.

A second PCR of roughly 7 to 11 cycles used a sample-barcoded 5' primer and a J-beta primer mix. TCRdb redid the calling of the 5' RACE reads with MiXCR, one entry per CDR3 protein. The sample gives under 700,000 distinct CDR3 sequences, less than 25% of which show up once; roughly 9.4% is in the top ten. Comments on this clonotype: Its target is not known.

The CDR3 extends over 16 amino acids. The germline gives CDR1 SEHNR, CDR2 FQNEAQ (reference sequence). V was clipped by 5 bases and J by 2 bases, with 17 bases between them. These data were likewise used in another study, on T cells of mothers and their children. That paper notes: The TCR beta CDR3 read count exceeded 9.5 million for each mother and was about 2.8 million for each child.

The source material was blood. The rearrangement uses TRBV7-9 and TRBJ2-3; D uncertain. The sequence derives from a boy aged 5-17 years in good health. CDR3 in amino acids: CASSVRAESNTDTQYF. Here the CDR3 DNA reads TGTGCCAGCAGCGTCCGGGCGGAATCTAACACAGATACGCAGTATTTT.